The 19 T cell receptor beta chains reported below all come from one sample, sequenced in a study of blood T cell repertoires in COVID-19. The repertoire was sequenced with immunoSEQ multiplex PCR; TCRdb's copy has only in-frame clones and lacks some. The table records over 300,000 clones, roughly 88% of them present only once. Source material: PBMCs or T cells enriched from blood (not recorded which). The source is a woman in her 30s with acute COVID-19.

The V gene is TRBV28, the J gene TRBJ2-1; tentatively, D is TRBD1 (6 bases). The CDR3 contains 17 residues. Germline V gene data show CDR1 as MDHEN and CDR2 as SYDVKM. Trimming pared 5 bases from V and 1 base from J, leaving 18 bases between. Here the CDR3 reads CASSLRTAMGSYNEQFF. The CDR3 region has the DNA TGTGCCAGCAGTCTACGGACAGCCATGGGTTCCTACAATGAGCAGTTCTTC.

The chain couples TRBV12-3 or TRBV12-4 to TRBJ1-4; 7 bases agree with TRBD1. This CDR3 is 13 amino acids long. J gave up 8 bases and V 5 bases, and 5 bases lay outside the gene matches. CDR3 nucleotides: TGTGCCAGCAGTGGACAGGCGGGGGAAAAACTGTTTTTT. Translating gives CASSGQAGEKLFF.

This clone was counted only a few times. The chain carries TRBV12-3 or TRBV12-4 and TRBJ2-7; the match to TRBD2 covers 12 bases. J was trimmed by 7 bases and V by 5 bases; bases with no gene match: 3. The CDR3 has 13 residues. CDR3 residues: CASSGLAGLEQYF. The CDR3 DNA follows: TGTGCCAGCAGTGGACTAGCGGGGCTTGAGCAGTACTTC.

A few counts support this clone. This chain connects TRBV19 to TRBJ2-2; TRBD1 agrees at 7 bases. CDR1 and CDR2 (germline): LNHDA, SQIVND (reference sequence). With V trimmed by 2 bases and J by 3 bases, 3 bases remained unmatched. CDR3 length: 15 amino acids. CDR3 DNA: TGTGCCAGTAGTATAAGACAGGGTTACACCGGGGAGCTGTTTTTT. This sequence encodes CASSIRQGYTGELFF. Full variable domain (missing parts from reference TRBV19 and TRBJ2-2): DGGITQSPKYLFRKEGQNVTLSCEQNLNHDAMYWYRQDPGQGLRLIYYSQIVNDFQKGDIAEGYSVSREKKESFPLTVTSAQKNPTAFYLCASSIRQGYTGELFFGEGSRLTVL.

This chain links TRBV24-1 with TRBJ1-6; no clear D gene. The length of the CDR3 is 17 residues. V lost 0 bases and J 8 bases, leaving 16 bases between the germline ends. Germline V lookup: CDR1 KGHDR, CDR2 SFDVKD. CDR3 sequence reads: CATSDLPLPGRDSPLHF. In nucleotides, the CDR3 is TGTGCCACCAGTGATTTGCCGCTGCCGGGTCGGGATTCACCCCTCCACTTT.

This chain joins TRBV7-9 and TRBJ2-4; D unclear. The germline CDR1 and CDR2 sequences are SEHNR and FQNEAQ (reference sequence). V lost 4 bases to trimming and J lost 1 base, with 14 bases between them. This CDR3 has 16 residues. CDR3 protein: CASSSNSPLAKNIQYF. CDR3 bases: TGTGCCAGCAGCTCGAACTCACCACTGGCCAAAAACATTCAGTACTTC. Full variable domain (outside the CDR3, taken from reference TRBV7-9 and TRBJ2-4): DTGVSQNPRHKITKRGQNVTFRCDPISEHNRLYWYRQTLGQGPEFLTYFQNEAQLEKSRLLSDRFSAERPKGSFSTLEIQRTEQGDSAMYLCASSSNSPLAKNIQYFGAGTRLSVL.

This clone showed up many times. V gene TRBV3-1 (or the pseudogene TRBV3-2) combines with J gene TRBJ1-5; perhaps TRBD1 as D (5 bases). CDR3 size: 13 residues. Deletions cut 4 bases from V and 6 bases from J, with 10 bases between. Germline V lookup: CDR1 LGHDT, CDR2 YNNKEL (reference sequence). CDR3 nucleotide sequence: TGTGCCAGCAGCCGTAGGGGTGTTCAGCCCCAGCATTTT. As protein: CASSRRGVQPQHF.

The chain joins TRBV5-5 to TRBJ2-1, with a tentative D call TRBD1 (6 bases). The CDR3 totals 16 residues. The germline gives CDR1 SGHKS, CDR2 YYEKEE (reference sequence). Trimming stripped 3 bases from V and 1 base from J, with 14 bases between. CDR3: CASSSTGSNSYNEQFF. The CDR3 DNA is TGTGCCAGCAGCTCTACAGGGTCCAATTCCTACAATGAGCAGTTCTTC.

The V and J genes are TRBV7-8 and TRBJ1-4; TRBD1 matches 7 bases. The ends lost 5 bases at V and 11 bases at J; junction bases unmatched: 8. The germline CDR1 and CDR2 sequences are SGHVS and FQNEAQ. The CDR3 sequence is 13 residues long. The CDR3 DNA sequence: TGTGCCAGCAGCCCTGTGACAGGGTGGAAACTGTTTTTT. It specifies CASSPVTGWKLFF. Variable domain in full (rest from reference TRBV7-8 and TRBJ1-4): GAGVSQSPRYKVAKRGQDVALRCDPISGHVSLFWYQQALGQGPEFLTYFQNEAQLDKSGLPSDRFFAERPEGSVSTLKIQRTQQEDSAVYLCASSPVTGWKLFFGSGTQLSVL.

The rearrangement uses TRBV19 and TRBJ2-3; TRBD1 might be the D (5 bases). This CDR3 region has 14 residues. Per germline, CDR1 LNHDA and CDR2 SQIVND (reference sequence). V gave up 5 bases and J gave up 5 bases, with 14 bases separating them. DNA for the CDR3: TGTGCCAGTAGTTCCACAGGCTGGTTAGATACGCAGTATTTT. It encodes CASSSTGWLDTQYF.

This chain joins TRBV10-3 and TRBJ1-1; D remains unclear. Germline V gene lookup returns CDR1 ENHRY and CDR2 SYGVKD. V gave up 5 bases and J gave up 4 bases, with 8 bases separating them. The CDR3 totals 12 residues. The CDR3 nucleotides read TGTGCCATCAGTAGCCTTCTCACTGAAGCTTTCTTT. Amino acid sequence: CAISSLLTEAFF.

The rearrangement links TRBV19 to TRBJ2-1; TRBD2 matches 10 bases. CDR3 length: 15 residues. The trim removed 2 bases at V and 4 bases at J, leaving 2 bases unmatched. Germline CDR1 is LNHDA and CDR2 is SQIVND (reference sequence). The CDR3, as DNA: TGTGCCAGTAGTATATGGACTAGCGGATACAATGAGCAGTTCTTC. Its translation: CASSIWTSGYNEQFF.

For the CDR3, the DNA is TGTGCCTGGAACCCGGTGTCCTATAATTCACCCCTCCACTTT. Translation gives CAWNPVSYNSPLHF. V usage is TRBV30 and J usage is TRBJ1-6; no reliable D call. V dropped 4 bases and J dropped 1 base, with 8 bases sitting between them. The CDR3 extends over 14 amino acids. The germline gives CDR1 GTSNPN, CDR2 SVGIG (reference sequence). The full variable domain, its missing parts supplied by reference TRBV30 and TRBJ1-6, is SQTIHQWPATLVQPVGSPLSLECTVEGTSNPNLYWYRQAAGRGLQLLFYSVGIGQISSEVPQNLSASRPQDRQFILSSKKLLLSDSGFYLCAWNPVSYNSPLHFGNGTRLTVT.

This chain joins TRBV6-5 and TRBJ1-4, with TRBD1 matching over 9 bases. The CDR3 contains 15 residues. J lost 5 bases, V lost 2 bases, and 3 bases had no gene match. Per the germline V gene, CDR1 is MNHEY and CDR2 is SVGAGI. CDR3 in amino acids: CASSYRTGANEKLFF. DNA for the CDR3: TGTGCCAGCAGTTACCGGACAGGGGCGAATGAAAAACTGTTTTTT.

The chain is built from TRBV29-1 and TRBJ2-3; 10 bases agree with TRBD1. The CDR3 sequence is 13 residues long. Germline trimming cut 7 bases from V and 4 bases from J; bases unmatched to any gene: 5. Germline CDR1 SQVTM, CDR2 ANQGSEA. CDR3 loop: CSAWTGGSDTQYF. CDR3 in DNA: TGCAGCGCTTGGACAGGGGGTTCAGATACGCAGTATTTT.

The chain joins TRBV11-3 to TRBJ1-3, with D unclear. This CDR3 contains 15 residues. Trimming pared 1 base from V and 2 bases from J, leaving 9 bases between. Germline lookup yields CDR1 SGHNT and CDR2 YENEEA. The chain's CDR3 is CASSLGGDAGNTIYF. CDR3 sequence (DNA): TGTGCCAGCAGCTTAGGCGGGGATGCTGGAAACACCATATATTTT. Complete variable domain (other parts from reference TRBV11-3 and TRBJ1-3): EAGVVQSPRYKIIEKKQPVAFWCNPISGHNTLYWYLQNLGQGPELLIRYENEEAVDDSQLPKDRFSAERLKGVDSTLKIQPAELGDSAVYLCASSLGGDAGNTIYFGEGSWLTVV.

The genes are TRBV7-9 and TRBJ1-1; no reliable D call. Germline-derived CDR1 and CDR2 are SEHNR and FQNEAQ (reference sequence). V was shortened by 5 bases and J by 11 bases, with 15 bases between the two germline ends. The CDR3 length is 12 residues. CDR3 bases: TGTGCCAGCAGCCCAGTCGAGGGCCAGGCTTTCTTT. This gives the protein CASSPVEGQAFF.

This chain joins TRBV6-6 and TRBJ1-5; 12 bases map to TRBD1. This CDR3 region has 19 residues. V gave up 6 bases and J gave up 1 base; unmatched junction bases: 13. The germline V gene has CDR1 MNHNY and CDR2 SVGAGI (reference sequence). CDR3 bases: TGTGCCAGCAGCTCTTCCGGGACAGGGGGCCGTAGCAGCAATCAGCCCCAGCATTTT. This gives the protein CASSSSGTGGRSSNQPQHF.

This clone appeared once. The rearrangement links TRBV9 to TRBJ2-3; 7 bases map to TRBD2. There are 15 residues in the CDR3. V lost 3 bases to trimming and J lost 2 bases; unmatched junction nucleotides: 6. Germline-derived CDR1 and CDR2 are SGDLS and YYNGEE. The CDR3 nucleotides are TGTGCCAGCAGCGAGCGGGGCGTCCCCACAGATACGCAGTATTTT. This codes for CASSERGVPTDTQYF.